The source of this TCR beta chain is a study of cytomegalovirus exposure and HLA in healthy donors. Whole-study context: Earlier work reported 117 million unique TCR beta sequences from 170 million or so T cells. The study, taken as a whole, reports: TCR beta V- and J-gene trimming, according to a later analysis, was linked to a missense DCLRE1C variant.

This CDR3 has 14 amino acids. Germline V CDR1 and CDR2: MNHEY, SMNVEV (reference sequence). After removal of 7 bases from V and 4 bases from J, the junction contained 8 bases not matched to a gene. Vbeta (60) and Jbeta (13) primers were used in the PCR. Assay used: immunoSEQ multiplex PCR; TCRdb lists only in-frame clones, some missing. The top ten clones hold 2.5% to 3.5% of a sample with approximately 110,000 clones, around three quarters of them seen once. On this clone itself: Its antigen is as yet unknown.

The J gene is TRBJ1-1, the V gene TRBV27, with 8 bases identical to TRBD1. The sequenced sample was PBMCs. This TCR was recovered from a woman between 18 and 29 years old in good health and CMV-seropositive. The CDR3 sequence is CASITLQGGTEAFF. In nucleotides, the CDR3 is TGTGCCAGCATTACCCTACAGGGGGGCACTGAAGCTTTCTTT.